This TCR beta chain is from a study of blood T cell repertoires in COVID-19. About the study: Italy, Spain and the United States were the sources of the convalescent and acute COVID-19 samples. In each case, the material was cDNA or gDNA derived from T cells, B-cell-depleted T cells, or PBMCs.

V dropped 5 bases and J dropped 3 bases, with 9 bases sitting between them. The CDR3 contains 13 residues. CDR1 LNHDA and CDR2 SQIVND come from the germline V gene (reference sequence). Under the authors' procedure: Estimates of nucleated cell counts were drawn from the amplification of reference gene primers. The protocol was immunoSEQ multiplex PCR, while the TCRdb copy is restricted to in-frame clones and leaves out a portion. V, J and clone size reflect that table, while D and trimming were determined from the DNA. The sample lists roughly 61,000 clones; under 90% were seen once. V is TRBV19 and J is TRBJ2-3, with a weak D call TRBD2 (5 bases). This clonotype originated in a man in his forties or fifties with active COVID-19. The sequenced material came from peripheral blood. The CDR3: CASSLSGTDTQYF. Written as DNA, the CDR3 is TGTGCCAGTAGTCTCAGCGGAACAGATACGCAGTATTTT.